This TCR beta chain was recorded in a study of blood T cell repertoires in COVID-19. Background on the study: Researchers got acute and convalescent COVID-19 samples from the United States, Italy and Spain. T cells, B-cell-depleted T cells, or PBMCs provided the cDNA or gDNA that served as material.

CDR1 is MDHEN and CDR2 is SYDVKM in the germline V gene. CDR3 length: 14 amino acids. The V segment lost 5 bases and the J segment 3 bases; nucleotides outside the gene matches: 6. Only in-frame clones appear in the TCRdb table, and some are missing; sequencing was by immunoSEQ multiplex PCR. Of 160,000 or so clones listed, roughly 87% are singletons. The TCR sequence derives from a woman in her 70s with acute or convalescent COVID-19. V usage is TRBV28 and J usage is TRBJ2-7; 8 bases map to TRBD2. The material sequenced was peripheral blood. The CDR3 region has the DNA TGTGCCAGCAGTCCTACTAGCGGTGTCTACGAGCAGTACTTC. It is translated as CASSPTSGVYEQYF.